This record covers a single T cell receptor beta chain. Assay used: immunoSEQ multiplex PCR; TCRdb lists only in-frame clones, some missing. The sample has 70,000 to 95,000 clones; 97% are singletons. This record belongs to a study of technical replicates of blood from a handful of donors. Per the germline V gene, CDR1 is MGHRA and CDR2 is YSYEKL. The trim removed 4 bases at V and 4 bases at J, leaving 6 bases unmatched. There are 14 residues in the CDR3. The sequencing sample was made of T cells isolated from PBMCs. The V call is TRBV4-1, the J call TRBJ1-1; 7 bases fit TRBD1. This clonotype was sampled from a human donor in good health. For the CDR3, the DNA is TGCGCCAGCAGCCCTGACAGGGATGGCACTGAAGCTTTCTTT. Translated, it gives CASSPDRDGTEAFF.